This T cell receptor beta chain was captured in a study of T cells in localized non-small cell lung cancer. Study-wide results and limits: Adjacent lung was found to contain a median approximately 60 of the top 100 tumor clones. Sequencing, confined to only one tumor region, leaves heterogeneity possible. Among blood samples, higher T cell density accompanied longer overall survival. Measurement of T cell clonality placed uninvolved adjacent lung highest, above the level in tumor.

Per the germline V gene, CDR1 is SGHDT and CDR2 is YYEEEE. Trimming took off 4 bases at V and 1 base at J, with 12 bases between the two ends. This CDR3 contains 14 residues. Profiling relied on immunoSEQ multiplex PCR, and the TCRdb table lists in-frame clones only, not all of them. The data show about 22,000 clones, about 88% seen once. As regards this clone: The antigen remains unidentified.

The chain uses TRBV5-6 and TRBJ2-7; possibly TRBD2 for D (5 bases). The input for sequencing was PBMCs, taken before any cancer treatment. The receptor's source is a man between 40 and 70 years old with stage II squamous cell lung carcinoma. CDR3 sequence: CASSRRGMSYEQYF. In DNA form, the CDR3 reads TGTGCCAGCAGCCGCCGGGGAATGTCCTACGAGCAGTACTTC.